The clone carrying this T cell receptor beta chain has more than one count but fewer than ten. The sample comes from a study of T cells in localized non-small cell lung cancer. The CDR3 is 13 residues long. Looked up from germline, CDR1 is LNHDA and CDR2 is SQIVND (reference sequence). V lost 5 bases to trimming and J lost 8 bases, with 15 bases between them. The method was immunoSEQ multiplex PCR; TCRdb's version includes in-frame clones alone and lacks a portion of them. Of around 64,000 clones listed, around 81% are singletons. The sample was PBMCs, taken before any cancer treatment. The chain employs TRBV19 and TRBJ1-2, with D possibly matching TRBD1 (5 bases). This receptor was identified in a man between 40 and 70 years old with stage II lung adenocarcinoma. This chain's CDR3 is CASSLLTGGGYTF. The DNA of the CDR3 is TGTGCCAGTAGTCTACTCACGGGGGGAGGCTACACCTTC. Looking up the rest from reference TRBV19 and TRBJ1-2 gives the full variable domain: DGGITQSPKYLFRKEGQNVTLSCEQNLNHDAMYWYRQDPGQGLRLIYYSQIVNDFQKGDIAEGYSVSREKKESFPLTVTSAQKNPTAFYLCASSLLTGGGYTFGSGTRLTVV.